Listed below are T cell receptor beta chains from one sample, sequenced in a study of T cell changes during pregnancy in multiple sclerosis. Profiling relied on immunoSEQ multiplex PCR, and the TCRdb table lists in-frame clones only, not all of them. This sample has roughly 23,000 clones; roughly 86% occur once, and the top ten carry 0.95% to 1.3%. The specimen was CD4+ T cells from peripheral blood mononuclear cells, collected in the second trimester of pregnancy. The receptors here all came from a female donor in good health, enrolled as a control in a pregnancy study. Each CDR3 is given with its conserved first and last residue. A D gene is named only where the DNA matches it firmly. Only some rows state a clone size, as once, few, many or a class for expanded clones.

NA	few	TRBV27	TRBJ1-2	CASSLGRGSYGYTF	TGTGCCAGCAGTTTAGGAAGGGGGAGCTATGGCTACACCTTC
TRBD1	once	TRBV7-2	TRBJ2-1	CASSRPGQGINEQFF	TGTGCCAGCAGCCGCCCGGGACAGGGGATTAATGAGCAGTTCTTC
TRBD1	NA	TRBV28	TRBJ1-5	CASSWSRGQGSGQPQHF	TGTGCCAGCAGTTGGTCAAGGGGGCAAGGTTCGGGTCAGCCCCAGCATTTT
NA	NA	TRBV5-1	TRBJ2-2	CASSLDSGANGELFF	TGCGCCAGCAGCTTGGACTCTGGGGCGAACGGGGAGCTGTTTTTT
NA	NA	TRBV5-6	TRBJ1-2	CASSLERGNYGYTF	TGTGCCAGCAGCTTGGAGAGGGGGAACTATGGCTACACCTTC
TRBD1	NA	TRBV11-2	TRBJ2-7	CASSFLGGTGSGEQYF	TGTGCCAGCAGCTTCCTTGGTGGGACAGGGTCGGGCGAGCAGTACTTC
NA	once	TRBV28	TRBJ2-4	CASSLWGAPNIQYF	TGTGCCAGCAGTTTATGGGGGGCACCGAACATTCAGTACTTC
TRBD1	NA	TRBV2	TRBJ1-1	CASTERGRGLRRDTEAFF	TGTGCCAGCACTGAGAGGGGCAGGGGGCTAAGGAGGGACACTGAAGCTTTCTTT
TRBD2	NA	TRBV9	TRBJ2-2	CASSPSSGRATGELFF	TGTGCCAGCAGCCCTTCTAGCGGGAGAGCGACCGGGGAGCTGTTTTTT
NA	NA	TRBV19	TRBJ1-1	CASSIVPGRIRTRSEAFF	TGTGCCAGTAGTATAGTTCCCGGCAGGATACGAACAAGGTCTGAAGCTTTCTTT
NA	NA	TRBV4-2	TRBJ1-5	CASSQELGGRQPQHF	TGTGCCAGCAGCCAAGAGCTGGGGGGAAGGCAGCCCCAGCATTTT
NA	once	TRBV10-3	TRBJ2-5	CAISGGRQETQYF	TGTGCCATCAGTGGAGGGCGGCAAGAGACCCAGTACTTC
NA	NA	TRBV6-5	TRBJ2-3	CASSYSIGGSTDTQYF	TGTGCCAGCAGTTACTCGATCGGGGGTAGCACAGATACGCAGTATTTT
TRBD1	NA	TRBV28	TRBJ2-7	CASRGLPGTVSYEQYF	TGTGCCAGCAGAGGATTACCTGGGACAGTCTCCTACGAGCAGTACTTC
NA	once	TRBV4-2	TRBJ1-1	CASSQLTGNSNTEAFF	TGTGCCAGCAGCCAATTAACAGGGAACTCGAACACTGAAGCTTTCTTT
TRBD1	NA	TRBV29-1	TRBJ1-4	CSVPSQGVSEKLFF	TGCAGCGTACCATCTCAGGGGGTTAGTGAAAAACTGTTTTTT
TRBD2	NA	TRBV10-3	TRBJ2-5	CAIRTSGVETQYF	TGTGCCATCAGGACTAGCGGGGTAGAGACCCAGTACTTC
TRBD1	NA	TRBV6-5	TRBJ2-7	CASSTPTGGFEQYF	TGTGCCAGCAGTACCCCGACAGGGGGCTTCGAGCAGTACTTC
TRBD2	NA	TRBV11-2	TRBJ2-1	CASSLRLAGYNEQFF	TGTGCCAGCAGCCTTCGCCTAGCGGGGTACAATGAGCAGTTCTTC
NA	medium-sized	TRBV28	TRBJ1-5	CASSLWRVDNQPQHF	TGTGCCAGCAGTTTATGGAGGGTTGATAATCAGCCCCAGCATTTT
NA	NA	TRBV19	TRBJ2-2	CASSPRTAPTGELFF	TGTGCCAGTAGTCCGAGGACAGCTCCCACCGGGGAGCTGTTTTTT
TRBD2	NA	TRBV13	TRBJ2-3	CASSLSGILTDTQYF	TGTGCCAGCAGCTTAAGCGGGATCCTCACAGATACGCAGTATTTT
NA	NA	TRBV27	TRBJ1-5	CASSLLAGSNQPQHF	TGTGCCAGCAGTTTATTGGCAGGGAGCAATCAGCCCCAGCATTTT
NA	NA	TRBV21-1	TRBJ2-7	CASSNRGNEQYF	TGTGCCAGCAGCAACAGGGGAAACGAGCAGTACTTC
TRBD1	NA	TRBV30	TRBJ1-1	CAWTTPRGTGGGWANTEAFF	TGTGCCTGGACCACTCCAAGGGGGACAGGGGGCGGTTGGGCGAACACTGAAGCTTTCTTT
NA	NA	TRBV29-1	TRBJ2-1	CSVDVVAVSYNEQFF	TGCAGCGTTGATGTAGTAGCGGTTAGCTACAATGAGCAGTTCTTC
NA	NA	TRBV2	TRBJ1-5	CASTDHISNQPQHF	TGTGCCAGCACTGACCACATTAGCAATCAGCCCCAGCATTTT
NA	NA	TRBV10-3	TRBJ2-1	CAIRFSRVYNEQFF	TGTGCCATCAGGTTCTCGAGAGTCTACAATGAGCAGTTCTTC